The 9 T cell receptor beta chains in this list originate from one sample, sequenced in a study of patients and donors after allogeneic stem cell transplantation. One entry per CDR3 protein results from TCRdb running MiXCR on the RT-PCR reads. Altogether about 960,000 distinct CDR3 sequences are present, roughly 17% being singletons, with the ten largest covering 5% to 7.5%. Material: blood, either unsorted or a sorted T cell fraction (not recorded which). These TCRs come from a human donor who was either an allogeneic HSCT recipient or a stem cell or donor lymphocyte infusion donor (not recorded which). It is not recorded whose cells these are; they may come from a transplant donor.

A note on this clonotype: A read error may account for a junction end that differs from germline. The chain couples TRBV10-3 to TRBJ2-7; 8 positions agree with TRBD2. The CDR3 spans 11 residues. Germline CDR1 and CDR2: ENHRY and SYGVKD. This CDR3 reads CALQTPRGAEW. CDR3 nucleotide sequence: TGTGCCCTTCAAACCCCGCGGGGGGCCGAGTGG.

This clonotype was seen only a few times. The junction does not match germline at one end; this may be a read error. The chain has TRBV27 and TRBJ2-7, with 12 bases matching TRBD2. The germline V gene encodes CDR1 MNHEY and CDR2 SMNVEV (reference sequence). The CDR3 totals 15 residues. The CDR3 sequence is CASGLRLAGVREQYF. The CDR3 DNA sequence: TGTGCCAGCGGTTTAAGACTAGCGGGAGTGAGGGAGCAGTACTTC.

CDR3 loop: CASSEIREQYF. CDR3 DNA sequence: TGTGCCAGCAGTGAAATCCGCGAGCAGTACTTC. J is TRBJ2-7 and V is TRBV2; the D is unclear. CDR1 and CDR2 from the germline V gene are SNHLY and FYNNEI. The CDR3 spans 11 residues. Trimming stripped 2 bases from V and 6 bases from J, with 5 bases between.

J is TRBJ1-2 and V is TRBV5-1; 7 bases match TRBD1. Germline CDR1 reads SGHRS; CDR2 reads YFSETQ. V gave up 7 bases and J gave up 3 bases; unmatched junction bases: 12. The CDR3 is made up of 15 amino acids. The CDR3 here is CASLPPGTDYYGYTF. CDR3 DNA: TGCGCCAGCCTACCCCCAGGGACAGACTACTATGGCTACACCTTC.

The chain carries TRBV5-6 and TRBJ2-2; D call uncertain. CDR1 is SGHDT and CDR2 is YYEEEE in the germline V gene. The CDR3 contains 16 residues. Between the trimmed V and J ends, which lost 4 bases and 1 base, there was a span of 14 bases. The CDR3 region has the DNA TGTGCCAGCAGCGTAGTTTGGCAGCGGAACACCGGGGAGCTGTTTTTT. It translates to CASSVVWQRNTGELFF.

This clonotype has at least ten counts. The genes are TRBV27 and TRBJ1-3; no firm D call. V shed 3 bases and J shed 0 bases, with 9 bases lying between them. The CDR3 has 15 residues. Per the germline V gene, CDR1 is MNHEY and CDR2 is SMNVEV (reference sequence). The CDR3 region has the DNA TGTGCCAGCAGTTTTCGTACGGGCTCTGGAAACACCATATATTTT. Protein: CASSFRTGSGNTIYF.

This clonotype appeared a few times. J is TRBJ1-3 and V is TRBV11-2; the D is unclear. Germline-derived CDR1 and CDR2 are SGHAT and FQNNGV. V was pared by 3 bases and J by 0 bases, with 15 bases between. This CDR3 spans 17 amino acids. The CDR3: CASSFTASLSSGNTIYF. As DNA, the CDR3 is TGTGCCAGCAGCTTTACTGCTTCCCTCAGCTCTGGAAACACCATATATTTT.

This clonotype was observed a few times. The DNA of the CDR3 is TGCGCCAGCAGCTTGGGAGGTTTGGGGCCTGAGCAGTTCTTC. Its protein product is CASSLGGLGPEQFF. The chain employs TRBV5-1 and TRBJ2-1; a weak D match, TRBD1 (5 bases). CDR1 and CDR2 (germline): SGHRS, YFSETQ. V was trimmed by 0 bases and J by 9 bases, leaving 13 bases between them. This CDR3 has 14 residues.

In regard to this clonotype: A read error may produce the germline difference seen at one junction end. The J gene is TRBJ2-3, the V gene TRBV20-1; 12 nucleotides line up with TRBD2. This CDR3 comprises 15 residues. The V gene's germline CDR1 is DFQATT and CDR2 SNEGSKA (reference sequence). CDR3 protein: CRARDRLAGDVTQYF. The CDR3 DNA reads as TGCAGAGCTAGAGATCGACTAGCGGGAGATGTAACGCAGTATTTT.